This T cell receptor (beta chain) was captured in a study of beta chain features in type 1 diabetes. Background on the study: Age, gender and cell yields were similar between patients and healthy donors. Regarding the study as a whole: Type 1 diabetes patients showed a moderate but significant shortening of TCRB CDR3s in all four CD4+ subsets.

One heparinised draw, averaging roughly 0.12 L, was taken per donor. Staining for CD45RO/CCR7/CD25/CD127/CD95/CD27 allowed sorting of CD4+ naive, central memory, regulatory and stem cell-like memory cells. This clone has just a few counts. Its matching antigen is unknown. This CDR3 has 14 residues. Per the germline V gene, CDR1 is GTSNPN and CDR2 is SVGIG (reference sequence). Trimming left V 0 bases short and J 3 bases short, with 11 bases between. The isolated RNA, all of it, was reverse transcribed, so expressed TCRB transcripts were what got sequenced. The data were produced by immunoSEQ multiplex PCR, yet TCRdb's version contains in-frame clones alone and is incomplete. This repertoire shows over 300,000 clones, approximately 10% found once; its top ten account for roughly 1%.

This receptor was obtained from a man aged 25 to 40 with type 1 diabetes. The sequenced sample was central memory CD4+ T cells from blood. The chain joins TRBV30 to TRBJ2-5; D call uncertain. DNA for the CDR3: TGTGCCTGGAGTGTAAGGCACTTGGAAGAGACCCAGTACTTC. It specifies CAWSVRHLEETQYF.